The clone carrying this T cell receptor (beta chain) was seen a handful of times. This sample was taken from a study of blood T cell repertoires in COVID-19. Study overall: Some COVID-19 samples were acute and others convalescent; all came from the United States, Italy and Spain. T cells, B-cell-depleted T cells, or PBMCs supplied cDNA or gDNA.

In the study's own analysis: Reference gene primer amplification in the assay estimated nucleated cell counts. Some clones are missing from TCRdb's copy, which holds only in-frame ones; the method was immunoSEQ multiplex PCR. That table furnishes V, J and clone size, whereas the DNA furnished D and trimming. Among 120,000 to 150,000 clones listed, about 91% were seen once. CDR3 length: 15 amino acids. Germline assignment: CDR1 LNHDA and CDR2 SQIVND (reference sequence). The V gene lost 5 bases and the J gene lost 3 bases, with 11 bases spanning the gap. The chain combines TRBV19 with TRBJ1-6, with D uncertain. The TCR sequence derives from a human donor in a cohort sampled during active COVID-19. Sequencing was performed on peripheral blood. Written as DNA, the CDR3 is TGTGCCAGTAGTTCGGCAGCGGACTATAATTCACCCCTCCACTTT. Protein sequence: CASSSAADYNSPLHF.